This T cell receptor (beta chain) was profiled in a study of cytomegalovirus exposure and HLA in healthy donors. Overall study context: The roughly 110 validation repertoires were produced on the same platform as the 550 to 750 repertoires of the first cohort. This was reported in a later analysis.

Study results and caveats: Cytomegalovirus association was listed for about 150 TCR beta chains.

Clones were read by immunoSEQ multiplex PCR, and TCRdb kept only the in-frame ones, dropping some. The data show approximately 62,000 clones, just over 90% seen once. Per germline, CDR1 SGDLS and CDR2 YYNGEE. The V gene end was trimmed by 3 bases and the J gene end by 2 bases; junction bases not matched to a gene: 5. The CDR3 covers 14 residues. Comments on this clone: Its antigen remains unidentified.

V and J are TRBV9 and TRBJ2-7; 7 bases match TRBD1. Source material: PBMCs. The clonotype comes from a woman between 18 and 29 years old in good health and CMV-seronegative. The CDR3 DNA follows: TGTGCCAGCAGCGGGAGAGACAGGGCCTACGAGCAGTACTTC. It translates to CASSGRDRAYEQYF.